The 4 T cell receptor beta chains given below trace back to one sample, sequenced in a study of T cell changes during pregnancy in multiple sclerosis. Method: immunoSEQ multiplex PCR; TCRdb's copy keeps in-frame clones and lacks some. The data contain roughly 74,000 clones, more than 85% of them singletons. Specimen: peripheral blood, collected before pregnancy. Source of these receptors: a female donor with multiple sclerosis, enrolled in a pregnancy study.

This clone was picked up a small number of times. DNA for the CDR3: TGTGCCAGCAGCTTCATCAGGGCCTATGGCTACACCTTC. Translated: CASSFIRAYGYTF. The rearrangement joins TRBV5-8 to TRBJ1-2; TRBD1 might be the D (5 bases). Germline V lookup: CDR1 SGHTS, CDR2 YDEGEE. V gave up 2 bases and J gave up 4 bases, with 9 bases separating them. The length of the CDR3 is 13 residues.

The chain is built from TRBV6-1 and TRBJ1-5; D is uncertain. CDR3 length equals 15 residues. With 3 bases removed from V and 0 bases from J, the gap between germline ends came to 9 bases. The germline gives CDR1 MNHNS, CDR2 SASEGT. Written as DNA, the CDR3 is TGTGCCAGCAGTGAGTTCGTCGGTAGCAATCAGCCCCAGCATTTT. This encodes CASSEFVGSNQPQHF.

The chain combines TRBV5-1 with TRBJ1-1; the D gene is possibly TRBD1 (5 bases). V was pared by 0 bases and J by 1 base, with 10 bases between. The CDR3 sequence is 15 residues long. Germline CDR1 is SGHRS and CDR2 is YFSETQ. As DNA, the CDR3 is TGCGCCAGCAGCTTGGTAGGAGGGGAGAACACTGAAGCTTTCTTT. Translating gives CASSLVGGENTEAFF.

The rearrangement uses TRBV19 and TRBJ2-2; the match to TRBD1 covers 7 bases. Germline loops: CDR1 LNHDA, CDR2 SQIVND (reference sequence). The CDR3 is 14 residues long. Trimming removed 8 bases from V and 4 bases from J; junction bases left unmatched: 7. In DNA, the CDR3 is TGTGCCAGTGGTAACAGGGGCGCCACCGGGGAGCTGTTTTTT. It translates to CASGNRGATGELFF.